Below are 30 T cell receptor beta chains sequenced from a single sample in a study of T cell responses to AZD1222 COVID-19 vaccine. Profiled with immunoSEQ multiplex PCR; TCRdb holds only in-frame clones, not every one. The sample has around 110,000 clones, about nine tenths seen once. The material sequenced was peripheral blood, taken on day 0 of AZD1222 vaccination. Source of these receptors: an adult in good health.

CDR3 nucleotides: TGTGCCAGCAGCCAAGGGTCAGCGGGGGTGTACAATGAGCAGTTCTTC. It encodes CASSQGSAGVYNEQFF. The V gene is TRBV4-2, the J gene TRBJ2-1, with 8 nucleotides matching TRBD2. The germline V gene encodes CDR1 LGHNA and CDR2 YNFKEQ. Losses at the gene ends were 1 base for V and 4 bases for J; bases not matched to a gene: 6. The CDR3 runs 16 residues.

The chain is built from TRBV19 and TRBJ2-1; TRBD2 agrees at 7 bases. With 3 bases clipped from V and 0 bases from J, the junction kept 8 bases outside the gene matches. The CDR3 consists of 17 residues. Germline CDR1 reads LNHDA; CDR2 reads SQIVND (reference sequence). The CDR3 spells CASSIGLAESSYNEQFF. In DNA, the CDR3 is TGTGCCAGTAGTATTGGGCTAGCGGAGAGCTCCTACAATGAGCAGTTCTTC.

The chain is built from TRBV6-5 and TRBJ2-7; D unresolved. V shed 8 bases and J shed 3 bases, with 11 bases lying between them. CDR3 length: 12 residues. CDR1 is MNHEY and CDR2 is SVGAGI in the germline V gene. CDR3 protein: CASLQRNYEQYF. For the CDR3, the DNA is TGTGCCAGCCTCCAGCGAAACTACGAGCAGTACTTC.

The V and J genes are TRBV7-6 and TRBJ2-6; D remains unclear. CDR1 and CDR2 (germline): SGHVS, FNYEAQ. This CDR3 has 15 residues. V was clipped by 7 bases and J by 2 bases, with 12 bases between them. CDR3 sequence: CASTPAPAGANVLTF. The CDR3 DNA reads as TGTGCCAGCACCCCTGCTCCGGCTGGGGCCAACGTCCTGACTTTC.

The chain is built from TRBV5-5 and TRBJ2-4; D gene uncertain. The germline V gene has CDR1 SGHKS and CDR2 YYEKEE (reference sequence). Trimming took 1 base from V and 0 from J, leaving 14 bases between them. The CDR3 sequence is 17 residues long. CDR3 DNA sequence: TGTGCCAGCAGCTTGCGGACGTCGCCACTAGCCAAAAACATTCAGTACTTC. It translates to CASSLRTSPLAKNIQYF.

The chain couples TRBV5-4 to TRBJ1-1, with no clear D. Per germline, CDR1 SGHNT and CDR2 YYREEE (reference sequence). This CDR3 is 14 amino acids long. V gave up 2 bases and J gave up 2 bases, with 10 bases separating them. CDR3 nucleotides: TGTGCCAGCAGCTTAGGGCAGGAAAACACTGAAGCTTTCTTT. Translating gives CASSLGQENTEAFF.

This rearrangement joins TRBV5-1 to TRBJ2-1, with D possibly being TRBD2 (5 bases). The CDR3 sequence is 14 residues long. Trimming removed 4 bases at V and 3 bases at J, with 11 bases between. Germline V gene lookup returns CDR1 SGHRS and CDR2 YFSETQ. CDR3 bases: TGCGCCAGCAGCGACCGAGGACTCTACAATGAGCAGTTCTTC. This sequence encodes CASSDRGLYNEQFF.

This chain links TRBV7-2 with TRBJ2-3; 7 bases align to TRBD2. This CDR3 has 16 residues. The V gene end was trimmed by 2 bases and the J gene end by 2 bases; junction bases not matched to a gene: 7. Germline V gives CDR1 SGHTA, CDR2 FQGNSA. The CDR3: CASSLRGRGFTDTQYF. The DNA for the CDR3 is TGTGCCAGCAGCTTACGAGGGAGGGGATTCACAGATACGCAGTATTTT. Looking up the rest from reference TRBV7-2 and TRBJ2-3 gives the full variable domain: GAGVSQSPSNKVTEKGKDVELRCDPISGHTALYWYRQSLGQGLEFLIYFQGNSAPDKSGLPSDRFSAERTGGSVSTLTIQRTQQEDSAVYLCASSLRGRGFTDTQYFGPGTRLTVL.

The J gene is TRBJ2-6, the V gene TRBV19, with D unclear. CDR1 and CDR2 from the germline V gene are LNHDA and SQIVND (reference sequence). The V gene lost 6 bases and the J gene lost 2 bases, with 11 bases spanning the gap. The length of the CDR3 is 15 residues. The CDR3 DNA is TGTGCCAGTAGGGCCAGTGGGGCTGGGGCCAACGTCCTGACTTTC. It specifies CASRASGAGANVLTF.

The chain is built from TRBV28 and TRBJ1-1; possible D gene TRBD1, 6 bases. The germline V gene encodes CDR1 MDHEN and CDR2 SYDVKM. The CDR3 runs to 15 residues. V was pared by 1 base and J by 0 bases, with 9 bases between. CDR3 protein: CASSLSAGVNTEAFF. The CDR3 DNA is TGTGCCAGCAGTTTATCGGCAGGGGTGAACACTGAAGCTTTCTTT.

CDR3 coding DNA: TGTGCCAGTACCTTCACGGACTCCCGAGATACTGGTGAGCAGTTCTTC. As protein: CASTFTDSRDTGEQFF. The chain employs TRBV19 and TRBJ2-1; D may be TRBD2 (5 bases). Germline V gene sequence: CDR1 LNHDA, CDR2 SQIVND (reference sequence). V was shortened by 7 bases and J by 9 bases, with 25 bases between the two germline ends. The CDR3 contains 16 residues.

The rearrangement joins TRBV19 to TRBJ1-2; 9 bases match TRBD1. CDR3 length: 12 residues. Per the germline V gene, CDR1 is LNHDA and CDR2 is SQIVND (reference sequence). V shed 7 bases, J shed 8 bases, and the junction held 5 bases outside the gene matches. CDR3 nucleotide sequence: TGTGCCAGTACTAGACAGGGGGGAGGCTACACCTTC. It codes for CASTRQGGGYTF.

To note about this clone: Other DNA sequences in this specimen translate into the identical CDR3. The chain uses TRBV28 and TRBJ1-2; D is undetermined. The ends were cut back, 2 bases at V and 2 bases at J, with 9 bases in the middle. CDR3 size: 14 residues. Germline V lookup: CDR1 MDHEN, CDR2 SYDVKM. As DNA, the CDR3 is TGTGCCAGCAGTTTAAGAACAGCGAACTATGGCTACACCTTC. Translating it yields CASSLRTANYGYTF.

This sequence joins TRBV6-6 and TRBJ2-7, with no clear D. Germline CDR1 is MNHNY and CDR2 is SVGAGI (reference sequence). The CDR3 length is 13 residues. Trimming left V 6 bases short and J 3 bases short, with 12 bases between. The CDR3 sequence is CASSSTSGYEQYF. The CDR3 bases are TGTGCCAGCAGCTCAACAAGTGGCTACGAGCAGTACTTC.

The sample holds one count of this clone. The chain couples TRBV10-3 to TRBJ2-3; no clear D gene. The germline V gene encodes CDR1 ENHRY and CDR2 SYGVKD. This CDR3 contains 18 residues. V dropped 0 bases and J dropped 3 bases, with 19 bases sitting between them. CDR3 loop: CAISESGLRSRGTDTQYF. CDR3 nucleotides: TGTGCCATCAGTGAGTCTGGGCTGCGCTCCCGAGGAACAGATACGCAGTATTTT.

This clone is a singleton in its sample. The gene calls are TRBV25-1 and TRBJ1-4; 8 nucleotides line up with TRBD1. Unmatched junction bases numbered 5, after V lost 1 base and J lost 7 bases. The CDR3 loop spans 15 amino acids. Germline V lookup: CDR1 MGHDK, CDR2 SYGVNS. DNA for the CDR3: TGTGCCAGCAGTGAATGGTTTCAGGGGGCTGAAAAACTGTTTTTT. This translates into CASSEWFQGAEKLFF.

The chain links TRBV10-3 to TRBJ2-7; possibly TRBD1 for D (6 bases). V was cut by 3 bases and J by 6 bases, with 18 bases left in between. The CDR3 consists of 15 residues. CDR1 is ENHRY and CDR2 is SYGVKD in the germline V gene. The CDR3 loop is CAISDLTGTGGEQYF. CDR3 bases: TGTGCCATCAGTGACCTCACAGGGACCGGAGGCGAGCAGTACTTC.

The V gene is TRBV11-2, the J gene TRBJ1-2; D is uncertain. CDR1 and CDR2 from the germline V gene are SGHAT and FQNNGV. With 2 bases removed from V and 1 base from J, the gap between germline ends came to 14 bases. The CDR3 has 16 residues. CDR3 in amino acids: CASSLNQYVINYGYTF. In nucleotides, the CDR3 is TGTGCCAGCAGCTTAAACCAGTATGTTATTAACTATGGCTACACCTTC.

The chain uses TRBV24-1 and TRBJ1-5; D gene uncertain. Trimming shortened V by 4 bases and J by 4 bases, and 4 bases separated the two germline ends. Germline V gene sequence: CDR1 KGHDR, CDR2 SFDVKD. This CDR3 is 12 amino acids long. CDR3 in amino acids: CATSDPNQPQHF. The CDR3 nucleotides are TGTGCCACCAGTGACCCAAATCAGCCCCAGCATTTT.

This clone was detected only once. The J gene is TRBJ1-5, the V gene TRBV28; TRBD1 is a possible D gene (5 bases). V was pared by 7 bases and J by 7 bases, with 23 bases between. The CDR3 sequence is 16 residues long. CDR1 MDHEN and CDR2 SYDVKM come from the germline V gene. The CDR3 is CASMPGGGRPGQPQHF. For the CDR3, the DNA is TGTGCCAGCATGCCCGGGGGGGGACGCCCCGGGCAGCCCCAGCATTTT.

The chain recombines TRBV10-3 with TRBJ1-1; possible D gene TRBD1, 6 bases. The CDR3 length is 15 residues. Germline assignment: CDR1 ENHRY and CDR2 SYGVKD. Deletions cut 2 bases from V and 3 bases from J, with 13 bases between. CDR3 sequence reads: CAISETPDSYTEAFF. In DNA form, the CDR3 reads TGTGCCATCAGTGAGACCCCGGACAGTTACACTGAAGCTTTCTTT.

This chain uses TRBV5-1 with TRBJ2-5, with 7 bases aligning to TRBD1. Germline CDR1 and CDR2: SGHRS and YFSETQ. The ends lost 0 bases at V and 4 bases at J; junction bases unmatched: 0. This CDR3 region has 13 residues. CDR3 loop: CASSLEGAETQYF. The CDR3 bases are TGCGCCAGCAGCTTGGAGGGGGCAGAGACCCAGTACTTC.

This clone appeared a few times. The rearrangement joins TRBV6-5 to TRBJ1-4; possible D gene TRBD1, 6 bases. Germline loops: CDR1 MNHEY, CDR2 SVGAGI. V was shortened by 4 bases and J by 1 base, with 13 bases between the two germline ends. This CDR3 has 16 residues. As DNA, the CDR3 is TGTGCCAGCAGTTGGGCAGGGGAGATAACTAATGAAAAACTGTTTTTT. Its protein is CASSWAGEITNEKLFF.

The J gene is TRBJ2-3, the V gene TRBV6-6; 7 bases agree with TRBD2. Germline loops: CDR1 MNHNY, CDR2 SVGAGI (reference sequence). The CDR3 has 14 amino acids. With 6 bases clipped from V and 0 bases from J, the junction kept 3 bases outside the gene matches. The CDR3 DNA sequence: TGTGCCAGCAGGATAGCGGGTAGCACAGATACGCAGTATTTT. Translating gives CASRIAGSTDTQYF.

The sample holds one count of this clone. The chain links TRBV25-1 to TRBJ1-2; D remains ambiguous. V lost 2 bases to trimming and J lost 3 bases, with 4 bases between them. The CDR3 runs to 12 residues. The germline V gene has CDR1 MGHDK and CDR2 SYGVNS. CDR3: CASSEVDYGYTF. Here the CDR3 DNA reads TGTGCCAGCAGTGAAGTAGACTATGGCTACACCTTC.

CDR3 in amino acids: CASSQGQVEKLFF. The CDR3, as DNA: TGCGCCAGCAGCCAGGGTCAGGTTGAAAAACTGTTTTTT. The chain combines TRBV4-1 with TRBJ1-4; D is ambiguous. Germline CDR1 MGHRA, CDR2 YSYEKL. The length of the CDR3 is 13 residues. Trimming took off 3 bases at V and 7 bases at J, with 9 bases between the two ends.

The V call is TRBV3-1 (or the pseudogene TRBV3-2), the J call TRBJ1-1; 8 bases are a match to TRBD1. J lost 7 bases, V lost 1 base, and 5 bases had no gene match. The germline gives CDR1 LGHDT, CDR2 YNNKEL (reference sequence). The length of the CDR3 is 14 residues. The CDR3 sequence: CASSQVRGRGEAFF. CDR3 nucleotides: TGTGCCAGCAGCCAAGTCAGGGGGCGCGGTGAAGCTTTCTTT.

This CDR3 reads CASADRWYEQYF. CDR3 bases: TGTGCCAGTGCGGATCGTTGGTACGAGCAGTACTTC. The genes are TRBV27 and TRBJ2-7; no definite D call. Trimming removed 9 bases at V and 4 bases at J, with 13 bases between. Germline lookup yields CDR1 MNHEY and CDR2 SMNVEV (reference sequence). There are 12 residues in the CDR3.

The chain has TRBV18 and TRBJ1-5, with D possibly TRBD1 on 6 matching bases. CDR1 is KGHSH and CDR2 is LQKENI in the germline V gene. The CDR3 loop spans 14 amino acids. V lost 6 bases, J lost 5 bases, and 14 bases lay in between. CDR3 nucleotides: TGTGCCAGCTCGGACGCACAGGGTTATCAGCCCCAGCATTTT. The encoded protein is CASSDAQGYQPQHF.

In nucleotides, the CDR3 is TGCGCCAGCAGCCCTGGGGGCGTCGCATATGGCTACACCTTC. This encodes CASSPGGVAYGYTF. The rearrangement links TRBV5-1 to TRBJ1-2, with D possibly being TRBD1 (6 bases). Per the germline V gene, CDR1 is SGHRS and CDR2 is YFSETQ. CDR3 length equals 14 residues. The ends were cut back, 4 bases at V and 5 bases at J, with 15 bases in the middle.